These T cell receptor beta chains were read from a single sample in a study of blood T cell repertoires in COVID-19. Clones were read by immunoSEQ multiplex PCR, and TCRdb kept only the in-frame ones, dropping some. This table holds roughly 100,000 clones, around 85% found once. The sequencing input was peripheral blood. The source is a man in his 70s with active or convalescent COVID-19. The CDR3 runs from the conserved cysteine through the conserved F or W. D genes are given only for firm matches. Not every row has a clone size; where given, it reads once, few, many or a size class.

size	V	D	length	J	DNA	CDR3
NA	TRBV9	NA	13	TRBJ1-1	TGTGCCAGCAGCGCTCAGGGTGCCTCGGGAGCTTTCTTT	CASSAQGASGAFF
NA	TRBV9	TRBD1	13	TRBJ1-1	TGTGCCAGCAGCGGACGACAGGGAGGTGAAGCTTTCTTT	CASSGRQGGEAFF
NA	TRBV19	TRBD1	15	TRBJ1-2	TGTGCCAGTAGTATAGCACAGGGGGCCGGCTATGGCTACACCTTC	CASSIAQGAGYGYTF
NA	TRBV6-4	TRBD1	17	TRBJ2-2	TGTGCCAGCAGTGTTCGTCCCGGGACAGCCAACACCGGGGAGCTGTTTTTT	CASSVRPGTANTGELFF
NA	TRBV7-9	NA	14	TRBJ1-2	TGTGCCAGCAGCCAATTCCGGGGAAGCTATGGCTACACCTTC	CASSQFRGSYGYTF
NA	TRBV3-1/TRBV3-2	NA	13	TRBJ2-7	TGTGCCAGCCAGGGCGAAACTTCCTACGAGCAGTACTTC	CASQGETSYEQYF
NA	TRBV2	NA	12	TRBJ1-6	TGTGCCAGCGACAGAATTAATTCACCCCTCCACTTT	CASDRINSPLHF
once	TRBV6-6	NA	16	TRBJ1-4	TGTGCCAGCAGTTACGACAGGTCCAAGACCCATGAAAAACTGTTTTTT	CASSYDRSKTHEKLFF
NA	TRBV12-5	TRBD1	14	TRBJ2-1	TGTGCTAGTGCGGACAGGGGCGCCTACAATGAGCAGTTCTTC	CASADRGAYNEQFF
NA	TRBV11-2	TRBD2	16	TRBJ2-7	TGTGCCAGCAGCTTAGGGGGCGGAGGCGGGAGCTACGAGCAGTACTTC	CASSLGGGGGSYEQYF
NA	TRBV19	NA	16	TRBJ1-5	TGTGCCAGTAGTGGGGGGGCGGGTGAGGTCAATCAGCCCCAGCATTTT	CASSGGAGEVNQPQHF
many	TRBV6-1	NA	15	TRBJ2-7	TGTGCCAGCAGTGAACCGAGGACAGCGACCTACGAGCAGTACTTC	CASSEPRTATYEQYF
NA	TRBV5-1	NA	15	TRBJ2-2	TGCGCCAGCAGCTTGGTCGGGAAAAGGACCGGGGAGCTGTTTTTT	CASSLVGKRTGELFF
NA	TRBV9	NA	14	TRBJ1-3	TGTGCCAGCAGCACCGCCTTGAGTGGAAACACCATATATTTT	CASSTALSGNTIYF
NA	TRBV7-2	NA	15	TRBJ1-6	TGTGCCAGCAGCCGTTTCGAGAGGATGGGTTCACCCCTCCACTTT	CASSRFERMGSPLHF